These T cell receptor beta chains were read from a single sample in a study of blood T cell repertoires in COVID-19. TCRdb keeps only in-frame clones here, not all; method: immunoSEQ multiplex PCR. The sample carries 300,000 to 350,000 clones, roughly 87% recorded once. Sequencing input: peripheral blood. The receptor set was obtained from a man between 18 and 35 years old with active or convalescent COVID-19. The CDR3 runs from the conserved cysteine through the conserved F or W.

TRBJ1-2 TRBV6-2/TRBV6-3 CASSYRDRTDHNYGYTF
TRBJ1-1 TRBV5-3 CARKGGTSNTEAFF
TRBJ1-3 TRBV5-1 CASSLDRASGNTIYF
TRBJ1-1 TRBV6-1 CASSEYRDTEAFF
TRBJ1-2 TRBV19 CASSIARQGYGYTF
TRBJ1-4 TRBV2 CASRGAGFNEKLFF
TRBJ1-2 TRBV7-9 CASSTRTGETGYTF
TRBJ1-1 TRBV7-2 CASSSAGLGNTEAFF
TRBJ2-3 TRBV7-2 CASSSIAGGQEADTQYF
TRBJ1-3 TRBV29-1 CSVVPQGSSGNTIYF
TRBJ2-7 TRBV6-5 CASTSGPPYEQYF
TRBJ2-3 TRBV7-8 CASSSLGGDTQYF
TRBJ2-3 TRBV6-5 CASSSSGTTTDTQYF
TRBJ2-5 TRBV9 CASSVTSDQETQYF
TRBJ2-1 TRBV24-1 CATSDRRTRSEQFF
TRBJ1-6 TRBV14 CASSDGGARNSPLHF
TRBJ1-1 TRBV18 CASSPGGQGLAFF
TRBJ1-1 TRBV19 CASSIDEPGAEAFF
TRBJ1-1 TRBV7-6 CASSLHRGPVGTEAFF
TRBJ1-3 TRBV5-1 CASSLETGTGNTIYF
TRBJ2-5 TRBV2 CASSGRWGQANQETQYF
TRBJ1-1 TRBV18 CASSPKATEAFF
TRBJ2-3 TRBV4-1 CASSQEGGGIIRSTDTQYF
TRBJ2-1 TRBV27 CASSFQRNYNEQFF
TRBJ2-5 TRBV20-1 CSASSPWSGTQETQYF
TRBJ2-1 TRBV19 CASSTINRGYEQFF
TRBJ1-4 TRBV27 CASSLGVDRGESANEKLFF
TRBJ2-7 TRBV2 CASTEASYEQYF
TRBJ2-7 TRBV5-6 CASSFDRTLREQYF
TRBJ1-1 TRBV19 CASSTSRTESTEAFF
TRBJ1-2 TRBV28 CASRTGNYGYTF
TRBJ2-7 TRBV18 CASSPRDTFEQYF
TRBJ1-1 TRBV21-1 CASSKVRQGQMNTEAFF
TRBJ2-2 TRBV7-2 CASSPRLAVNTGELFF
TRBJ2-1 TRBV19 CASSIGRAEQFF
TRBJ2-5 TRBV29-1 CSVVWTSQETQYF
TRBJ2-5 TRBV15 CATSREYGQGQETQYF
TRBJ1-1 TRBV5-1 CASSFDRGTNTEAFF
TRBJ1-1 TRBV7-3 CASSRDRGLKAFF
TRBJ2-3 TRBV9 CASSLRLEDTDTQYF
TRBJ2-3 TRBV29-1 CSVEGQTSTDTQYF
TRBJ1-5 TRBV19 CASSKSQGKGQPQHF